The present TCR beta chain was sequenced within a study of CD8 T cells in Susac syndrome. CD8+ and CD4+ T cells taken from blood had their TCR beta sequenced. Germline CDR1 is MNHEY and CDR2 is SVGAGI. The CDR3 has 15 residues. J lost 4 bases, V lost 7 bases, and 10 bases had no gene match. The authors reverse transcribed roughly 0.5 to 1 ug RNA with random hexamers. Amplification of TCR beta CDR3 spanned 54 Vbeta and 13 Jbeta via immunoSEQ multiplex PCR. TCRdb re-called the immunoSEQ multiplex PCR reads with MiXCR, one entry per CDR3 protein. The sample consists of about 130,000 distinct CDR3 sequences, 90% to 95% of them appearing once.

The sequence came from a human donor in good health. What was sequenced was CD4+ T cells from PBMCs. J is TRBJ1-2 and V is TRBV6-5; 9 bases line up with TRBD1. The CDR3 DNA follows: TGTGCCAGCACCTTAGGACAGGGGAAGGGCTATGGCTACACCTTC. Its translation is CASTLGQGKGYGYTF.